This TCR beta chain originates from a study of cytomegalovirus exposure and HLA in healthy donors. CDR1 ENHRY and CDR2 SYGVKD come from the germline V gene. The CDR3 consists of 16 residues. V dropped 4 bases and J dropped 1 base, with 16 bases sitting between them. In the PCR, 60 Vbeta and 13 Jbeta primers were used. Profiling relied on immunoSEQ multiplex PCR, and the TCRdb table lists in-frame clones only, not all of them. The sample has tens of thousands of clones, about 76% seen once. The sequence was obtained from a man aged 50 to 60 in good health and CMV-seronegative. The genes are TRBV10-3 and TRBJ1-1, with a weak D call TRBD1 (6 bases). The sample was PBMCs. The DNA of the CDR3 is TGTGCCATCAGTGCCCACGGGGGGGCAGGGAACACTGAAGCTTTCTTT. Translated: CAISAHGGAGNTEAFF.